Following are 5 T cell receptor beta chains from one sample sequenced in a study of blood T cell repertoires in COVID-19. The table came from immunoSEQ multiplex PCR; TCRdb's copy has only in-frame clones and leaves some out. The sample contains some 260,000 clones, around 85% of which appear only once. The sample comprised peripheral blood. The receptors here all came from an elderly man with acute or convalescent COVID-19.

V is TRBV5-1 and J is TRBJ2-5, with TRBD1 matching over 8 bases. This CDR3 is built from 15 residues. CDR1 is SGHRS and CDR2 is YFSETQ in the germline V gene. The junction had 9 bases not matched to a gene; V was cut back by 5 bases and J by 3 bases. As DNA, the CDR3 is TGCGCCAGCAGTCCTACGACGACAGGGGAAGAGACCCAGTACTTC. It is translated as CASSPTTTGEETQYF.

In nucleotides, the CDR3 is TGTGCCAGCAGTCCAGACGAGGGGGCAGCGCAGTATTTT. It is translated as CASSPDEGAAQYF. V usage is TRBV7-2 and J usage is TRBJ2-3; TRBD1 aligns across 7 bases. V lost 6 bases and J lost 10; bases outside the gene matches: 10. Per germline, CDR1 SGHTA and CDR2 FQGNSA. The CDR3 contains 13 residues.

This CDR3 reads CASSFDSFEQYF. The CDR3 region has the DNA TGTGCCAGCAGTTTTGACAGCTTTGAGCAGTACTTC. The chain joins TRBV6-5 to TRBJ2-7; perhaps TRBD1 as D (5 bases). The CDR3 consists of 12 residues. V lost 4 bases and J 7 bases, leaving 11 bases between the germline ends. Germline V lookup: CDR1 MNHEY, CDR2 SVGAGI.

The V gene is TRBV5-1, the J gene TRBJ2-3; 15 nucleotides line up with TRBD2. Germline CDR1 and CDR2: SGHRS and YFSETQ. CDR3 length: 20 amino acids. With 2 bases clipped from V and 3 bases from J, the junction kept 13 bases outside the gene matches. Here the CDR3 DNA reads TGCGCCAGCAGCTTAAACGGACTAGCGGGAGGGCCGGGGAGTACAGATACGCAGTATTTT. It codes for CASSLNGLAGGPGSTDTQYF.

The chain joins TRBV6-6 to TRBJ1-5, with 11 bases matching TRBD1. The CDR3 runs 15 residues. The V segment lost 4 bases and the J segment 4 bases; nucleotides outside the gene matches: 3. CDR1 and CDR2 (germline): MNHNY, SVGAGI (reference sequence). The CDR3 region has the DNA TGTGCCAGCAGTTTGCGGGACAGGGGGAATCAGCCCCAGCATTTT. Translated, it gives CASSLRDRGNQPQHF.